Described below is a single T cell receptor beta chain sequence and its context. The sample belongs to a study of control samples from healthy donors and cancer patients. The repertoire was sequenced with immunoSEQ multiplex PCR; TCRdb's copy has only in-frame clones and lacks some. The table includes 75,000 to 100,000 clones, around 92% detected once. Material: blood. The sequence derives from a man aged 45 to 65 in good health.

For the CDR3, the DNA is TGTGCCAGCAGTTTATCTGGATTGGAAAAACTGTTTTTT. Translating it yields CASSLSGLEKLFF. The V gene is TRBV27, the J gene TRBJ1-4; D not resolved. The V and J ends lost 0 bases and 8 bases respectively, with 7 bases between them. CDR1 is MNHEY and CDR2 is SMNVEV in the germline V gene (reference sequence). The CDR3 is made up of 13 amino acids.